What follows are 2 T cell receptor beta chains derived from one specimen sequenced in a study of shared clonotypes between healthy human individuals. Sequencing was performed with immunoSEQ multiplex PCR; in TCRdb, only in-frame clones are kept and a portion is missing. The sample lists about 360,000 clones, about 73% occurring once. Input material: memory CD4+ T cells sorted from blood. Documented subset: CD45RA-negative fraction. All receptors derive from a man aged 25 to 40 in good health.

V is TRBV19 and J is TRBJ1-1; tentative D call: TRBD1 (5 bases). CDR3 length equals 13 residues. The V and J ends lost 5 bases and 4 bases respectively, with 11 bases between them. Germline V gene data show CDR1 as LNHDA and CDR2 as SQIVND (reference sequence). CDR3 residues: CASSELRGTEAFF. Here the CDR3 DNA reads TGTGCCAGTAGTGAATTGAGGGGCACTGAAGCTTTCTTT.

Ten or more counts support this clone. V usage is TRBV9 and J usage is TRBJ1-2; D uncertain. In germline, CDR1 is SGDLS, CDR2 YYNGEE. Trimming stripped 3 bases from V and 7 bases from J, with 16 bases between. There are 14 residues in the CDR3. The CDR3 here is CASSGPIIRRGYTF. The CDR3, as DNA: TGTGCCAGCAGCGGTCCTATTATTCGGCGTGGCTACACCTTC.